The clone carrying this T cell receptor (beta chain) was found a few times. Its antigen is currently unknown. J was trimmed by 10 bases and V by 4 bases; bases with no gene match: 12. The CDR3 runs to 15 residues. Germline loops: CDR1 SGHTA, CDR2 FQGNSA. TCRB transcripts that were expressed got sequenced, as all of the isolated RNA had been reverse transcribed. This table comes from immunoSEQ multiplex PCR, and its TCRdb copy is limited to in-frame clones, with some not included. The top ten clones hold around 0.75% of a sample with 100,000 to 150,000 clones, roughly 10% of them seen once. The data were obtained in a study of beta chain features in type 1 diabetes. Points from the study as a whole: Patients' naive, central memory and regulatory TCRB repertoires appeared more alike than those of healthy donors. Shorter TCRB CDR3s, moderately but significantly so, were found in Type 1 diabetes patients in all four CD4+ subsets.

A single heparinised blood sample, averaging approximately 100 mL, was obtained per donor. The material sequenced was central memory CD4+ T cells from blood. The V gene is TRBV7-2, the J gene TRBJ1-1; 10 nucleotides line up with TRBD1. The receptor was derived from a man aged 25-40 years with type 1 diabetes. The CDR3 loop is CASSSRQGAEGLAFF. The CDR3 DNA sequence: TGTGCCAGCAGCTCAAGACAGGGGGCAGAGGGGTTAGCTTTCTTT.